This T cell receptor (beta chain) was captured by sequencing in a study of regulatory T cells in long-lasting Graves disease. Study-level results: New patients shared roughly 1,000 public clonotypes, and persistent patients shared more, with around 2,600.

As for time point: persistent/refractory GD, antithyroid drugs over 5 years with positive TRAb. The TCR library was made from RNA that had been extracted from PBMCs in TRIzol. Peripheral blood, at roughly 9 milliliters, went into EDTA tubes. V was clipped by 0 bases and J by 6 bases, with 9 bases between them. The CDR3 has 13 amino acids. Germline loops: CDR1 GTSNPN, CDR2 SVGIG (reference sequence). Researchers made TCR beta libraries by using iRepertoire HTBI primers and running Arm-PCR on CDR3 regions. TCRdb independently ran MiXCR on the multiplex PCR reads; one entry per CDR3 protein. The sample contains about 660,000 distinct CDR3 sequences, approximately 31% of which appear only once. Concerning this clonotype: Its matching antigen is unknown.

The sample in question was peripheral blood mononuclear cells (PBMCs), obtained when the disease was refractory, from a patient treated with antithyroid drugs. The genes are TRBV30 and TRBJ1-5; a weak D match, TRBD1 (6 bases). This TCR was sampled from a female donor with Graves disease. In DNA form, the CDR3 reads TGTGCCTGGAGTGTAGGGGGAAGTCAGCCCCAGCATTTT. This encodes CAWSVGGSQPQHF.